These 10 T cell receptor beta chains were sequenced from one sample in a study of regulatory T cells in long-lasting Graves disease (dated by TCRdb to about 2021). Preparation of the library involved multiplex PCR. TCRdb lists the instrument as Illumina HiSeq 4000. TCR beta libraries were built with iRepertoire HTBI primers and Arm-PCR amplification of CDR3 regions. TCRdb trimmed the raw reads at Q25, called clones with MiXCR and kept productive beta chains. Every distinct CDR3 protein forms one entry, paired with its most common genes and DNA. Here the sample has approximately 380,000 distinct CDR3 sequences; around 21% occur a single time. The ten largest account for roughly 20% of the sample. Explained via the paper, the time point label denotes: persistent/refractory GD, antithyroid drugs over 5 years with positive TRAb. For both TCR sequencing and RNA sequencing, RNA was extracted from PBMCs using TRIzol.

Sequenced material: peripheral blood mononuclear cells (PBMCs), taken when the disease was refractory, from a patient treated with antithyroid drugs. Receptors were obtained from a female donor with Graves disease.

This clonotype was counted between two and nine times. The rearrangement uses TRBV29-1 and TRBJ1-1; tentative D call: TRBD1 (6 bases). Germline V lookup: CDR1 SQVTM, CDR2 ANQGSEA. V lost 1 base to trimming and J lost 3 bases, with 12 bases between them. This CDR3 comprises 14 residues. The CDR3 sequence is CSVEVAGVYTEAFF. The CDR3 DNA is TGCAGCGTTGAAGTGGCAGGGGTGTACACTGAAGCTTTCTTT.

This chain joins TRBV5-4 and TRBJ2-7, with TRBD1 identical over 9 bases. CDR3 length equals 15 residues. The V segment lost 2 bases and the J segment 5 bases; nucleotides outside the gene matches: 8. Looked up from germline, CDR1 is SGHNT and CDR2 is YYREEE (reference sequence). The CDR3 sequence is CASSLTGTGTDEQYF. The CDR3 DNA sequence: TGTGCCAGCAGCTTAACCGGGACAGGGACGGACGAGCAGTACTTC.

This clonotype was counted between two and nine times. V is TRBV20-1 and J is TRBJ1-1; 9 nucleotides match TRBD1. In germline, CDR1 is DFQATT, CDR2 SNEGSKA (reference sequence). The junction had 9 bases not matched to a gene; V was cut back by 5 bases and J by 8 bases. The CDR3 extends over 13 amino acids. DNA of the CDR3: TGCAGTGCTGGGGACAGGGCTTGGGGGGAAGCTTTCTTT. This sequence encodes CSAGDRAWGEAFF.

The chain employs TRBV20-1 and TRBJ1-1; weak D call: TRBD1 (6 bases). The CDR3 is 13 amino acids. V was pared by 4 bases and J by 1 base, with 10 bases between. CDR1 is DFQATT and CDR2 is SNEGSKA in the germline V gene (reference sequence). CDR3 in DNA: TGCAGTGCTACGGGACACTCGAACACTGAAGCTTTCTTT. Its translation: CSATGHSNTEAFF.

Regarding this clonotype: Possible read error: a much larger clone is one base away. The V gene is TRBV6-1, the J gene TRBJ2-7, with 7 nucleotides matching TRBD2. J was trimmed by 0 bases and V by 6 bases; bases with no gene match: 14. The germline gives CDR1 MNHNS, CDR2 SASEGT. The CDR3 totals 17 residues. CDR3 protein: CASSSGSGLVGSYEQYF. The DNA for the CDR3 is TGTGCCAGCAGCTCGGGATCAGGACTAGTAGGCTCCTACGAGCAGTACTTC.

The chain uses TRBV12-3 or TRBV12-4 and TRBJ2-1, with D tentatively TRBD1 (7 bases). Trimming pared 5 bases from V and 8 bases from J, leaving 19 bases between. The CDR3 has 15 residues. The CDR3 loop reads CASSLPATGEDEQFF. CDR3 nucleotides: TGTGCCAGCAGTCTGCCGGCTACAGGGGAGGATGAGCAGTTCTTC.

V usage is TRBV7-2 and J usage is TRBJ2-2; the match to TRBD2 covers 12 bases. Trimming took 5 bases from V and 5 from J; bases not matched to a gene: 6. Germline CDR1 is SGHTA and CDR2 is FQGNSA. The CDR3 is 16 residues long. CDR3: CASSKTSGSVTGELFF. CDR3 DNA sequence: TGTGCCAGCAGCAAGACTAGCGGGAGTGTAACCGGGGAGCTGTTTTTT.

This clonotype has only a few counts. The chain combines TRBV28 with TRBJ1-2; 9 positions agree with TRBD1. The V gene end was trimmed by 6 bases and the J gene end by 2 bases; junction bases not matched to a gene: 7. CDR3 length equals 15 residues. Per the germline V gene, CDR1 is MDHEN and CDR2 is SYDVKM. The CDR3 region has the DNA TGTGCCAGCAGAGCTGGGACAGGGTTGAACTATGGCTACACCTTC. It encodes CASRAGTGLNYGYTF.

This chain connects TRBV25-1 to TRBJ2-7, with 14 bases matching TRBD2. V gave up 2 bases and J gave up 7 bases; unmatched junction bases: 16. The CDR3 covers 19 residues. Germline V gives CDR1 MGHDK, CDR2 SYGVNS. The CDR3 nucleotides are TGTGCCAGCAGTGAAACGATCATACCGACTAGCGGGAGGGCCGGGGAGCAGTACTTC. Translating it yields CASSETIIPTSGRAGEQYF.

This clonotype was counted only a few times. This chain connects TRBV12-3 or TRBV12-4 to TRBJ1-2; D perhaps matches TRBD1 (6 bases). The CDR3 consists of 14 residues. V lost 0 bases and J 8 bases, leaving 13 bases between the germline ends. The CDR3 spells CASSLARPGAGYTF. The DNA of the CDR3 is TGTGCCAGCAGTTTAGCTAGGCCAGGGGCCGGCTACACCTTC.